This T cell receptor (beta chain) was sequenced for a study of T cell responses to AZD1222 COVID-19 vaccine. General study results and limits: Among the donors, most were white British and more were female, and clonal diversity was possibly underestimated. Distributed over spike, vaccine-associated CD4 TCRs predominated at 160-218 and 743-854.

Remarks on this clone: The antigen is undetermined.

Germline V gene sequence: CDR1 MNHEY, CDR2 SVGAGI. The CDR3 spans 15 residues. Between the trimmed V and J ends, which lost 5 bases and 0 bases, there was a span of 11 bases. The assay was immunoSEQ multiplex PCR, and TCRdb's table has in-frame clones only and misses some. The sample contains some 150,000 clones, 90% to 95% of which appear only once. Source: peripheral blood, taken on day 0 of AZD1222 vaccination. The source is an adult in good health. The rearrangement uses TRBV6-5 and TRBJ2-1; D remains unclear. CDR3: CASSPTLSSYNEQFF. CDR3 nucleotides: TGTGCCAGCAGTCCGACCCTCAGCTCCTACAATGAGCAGTTCTTC.